The clone carrying this TCR beta chain was counted between two and nine times. These data originate in a study of blood T cell repertoires in COVID-19. Study details: COVID-19 samples collected from the United States, Italy and Spain covered acute and convalescent phases. In each case, the material was cDNA or gDNA derived from T cells, B-cell-depleted T cells, or PBMCs.

Original analysis: Estimates of nucleated cell counts were drawn from the amplification of reference gene primers. TCRdb's table, derived via immunoSEQ multiplex PCR, lists solely in-frame clones and lacks some. V and J calls and clone size follow that table, whereas D and trimming were derived from the DNA. Seen here are 90,000 to 130,000 clones, less than 85% observed once, and the top ten hold around 4%. The CDR3 length is 16 residues. Germline V gene data show CDR1 as MNHNS and CDR2 as SASEGT. Trimming removed 4 bases from V and 1 base from J; junction bases left unmatched: 6. The chain recombines TRBV6-1 with TRBJ1-1; 10 nucleotides align to TRBD1. This receptor was identified in a woman aged 80 or over with acute or convalescent COVID-19. The sample comprised peripheral blood. CDR3 coding DNA: TGTGCCAGCAGTGCGCGACAGGGGGCGAGGAACACTGAAGCTTTCTTT. Protein: CASSARQGARNTEAFF.